This passage covers 19 T cell receptor beta chains from one sample sequenced in a study of T cells expressing NK-cell markers. TCRdb re-called the 5' RACE reads; one entry per CDR3 protein, DNA not given. The sample totals over 150,000 distinct CDR3 sequences. Sequencing was performed on blood T cells: a sorted CD56 or NKG2C T cell subset, CD4+ or CD8+ T cells, or bulk PBMC T cells (not recorded which). The receptor set was obtained from a woman between 50 and 59 years old in good health.

The chain is built from TRBV12-3 or TRBV12-4 and TRBJ2-7; TCRdb's D gene call, TRBD1, goes unchecked for lack of DNA. The CDR3 is 13 amino acids. CDR3 region: CASSPGVGVEQYF.

V is TRBV7-9 and J is TRBJ2-3; absent DNA, TCRdb's TRBD2 call cannot be checked. Germline V gene lookup returns CDR1 SEHNR and CDR2 FQNEAQ (reference sequence). The CDR3 runs 16 residues. CDR3 protein: CASSLLSGPTTDTQYF.

The J gene is TRBJ2-1, the V gene TRBV12-3 or TRBV12-4; the D call of TRBD1 rests on TCRdb alone, since no DNA is present to check it. The CDR3 covers 15 residues. The CDR3 region is CASSYGQGARGEQFF.

The rearrangement uses TRBV30 and TRBJ2-2. The germline V gene encodes CDR1 GTSNPN and CDR2 SVGIG (reference sequence). The CDR3 is 13 residues long. The CDR3: CAWRTPNTGELFF.

The V gene is TRBV9, the J gene TRBJ2-2; there is no DNA to check the TCRdb D call of TRBD2. CDR3 length: 15 residues. Germline loops: CDR1 SGDLS, CDR2 YYNGEE. This CDR3 is CASNTAGDYTGELFF.

This chain joins TRBV20-1 and TRBJ2-1; the D gene TCRdb calls, TRBD2, cannot be checked with no DNA. This CDR3 is built from 15 residues. From germline, CDR1 is DFQATT and CDR2 SNEGSKA (reference sequence). Here the CDR3 reads CSARDRTSGNDEQFF.

This sequence joins TRBV12-3 or TRBV12-4 and TRBJ2-2; the D call of TRBD2 rests on TCRdb alone, since no DNA is present to check it. CDR3 length: 15 amino acids. The CDR3 reads CASNGGLAPPGELFF.

The chain combines TRBV29-1 with TRBJ2-3; the TRBD2 assignment by TCRdb is unverifiable without DNA. In germline, CDR1 is SQVTM, CDR2 ANQGSEA. The CDR3 runs 16 residues. This chain's CDR3 is CSVDAVSGSVKDTQYF.

This chain links TRBV12-5 with TRBJ2-5; checking the TCRdb D call of TRBD1 is not possible without DNA. There are 14 residues in the CDR3. CDR1 and CDR2 (germline): LGHNT, FRNRAP. The CDR3 spells CASSQEGGEETQYF.

The CDR3: CASSQAGRSEAFF. The rearrangement joins TRBV4-1 to TRBJ1-1. Germline-derived CDR1 and CDR2 are MGHRA and YSYEKL. The CDR3 has 13 residues.

The V call is TRBV6-6, the J call TRBJ2-2. CDR3 length: 13 amino acids. Germline values: CDR1 MNHNY, CDR2 SVGAGI (reference sequence). CDR3 sequence reads: CASSYKNTGELFF.

J is TRBJ2-1 and V is TRBV20-1; TCRdb outputs TRBD1, but without DNA this stays unchecked. The length of the CDR3 is 13 residues. Germline CDR1 DFQATT, CDR2 SNEGSKA (reference sequence). CDR3 protein: CSARDVRGHEQFF.

The rearrangement uses TRBV7-9 and TRBJ2-2; there is no DNA to check the TCRdb D call of TRBD2. The germline V gene has CDR1 SEHNR and CDR2 FQNEAQ (reference sequence). This CDR3 has 13 amino acids. The CDR3 region is CASSWASTGELFF.

This chain uses TRBV6-6 with TRBJ1-5; TCRdb lists TRBD1, though no DNA is available to test this call. The CDR3 runs 15 residues. Looked up from germline, CDR1 is MNHNY and CDR2 is SVGAGI (reference sequence). CDR3 sequence reads: CASSYEGRAAQPQHF.

The rearrangement uses TRBV5-1 and TRBJ1-2; the D gene TCRdb calls, TRBD1, cannot be checked with no DNA. The germline gives CDR1 SGHRS, CDR2 YFSETQ. The CDR3 is 14 residues long. This CDR3 reads CASSPDIANYGYTF.

The CDR3 reads CASSSTHLLSGRVYEQYF. This chain joins TRBV7-9 and TRBJ2-7; TCRdb outputs TRBD2, but without DNA this stays unchecked. The CDR3 runs to 18 residues. In germline, CDR1 is SEHNR, CDR2 FQNEAQ (reference sequence).

V is TRBV12-3 or TRBV12-4 and J is TRBJ2-4; the TCRdb call, TRBD1, lacks DNA for checking. The CDR3 contains 13 residues. CDR3 protein: CASSFGPGNIQYF.

The chain links TRBV5-1 to TRBJ1-3; the TRBD1 assignment by TCRdb is unverifiable without DNA. From germline, CDR1 is SGHRS and CDR2 YFSETQ. The CDR3 spans 16 residues. CDR3: CASSSRQGLSGNTIYF.

The gene calls are TRBV20-1 and TRBJ2-1; TCRdb indicates TRBD1, and absent DNA this call remains unverified. Germline values: CDR1 DFQATT, CDR2 SNEGSKA (reference sequence). The CDR3 length is 15 residues. This CDR3 is CSATDRGHSYNEQFF.